Presented here are 9 T cell receptor beta chains from one specimen sequenced in a study of CD8+CD57+ T cells in acquired aplastic anemia. Sequenced patients had shown CD8+CD57+ cell expansion by flow cytometry. Genomic DNA constituted the template upon which TCR beta VDJ and CDR3 profiling was performed. TCRdb ran MiXCR on the reads and lists one entry per CDR3 protein. The sample contains 270,000 or so distinct CDR3 sequences, 82% of which appear only once. Sequenced input: sorted CD4+, CD8+, or CD8+CD57+ T cells (not recorded which) from PBMCs. The receptors stem from a human donor with aplastic anemia.

The chain links TRBV7-3 to TRBJ2-7, with D perhaps matching TRBD2 (7 bases). This CDR3 comprises 14 residues. In germline, CDR1 is SGHTA, CDR2 FQGTGA. The CDR3 sequence: CASSLGGADRQYFV. The CDR3 bases are TGTGCCAGCAGCTTAGGGGGGGCAGATAGGCAGTATTTTGTC.

Turning to this clonotype: Relative to the germline gene, one junction end is altered; a read error may explain this. The J gene is TRBJ2-3, the V gene TRBV7-2; D tentatively reads TRBD1 or TRBD2 (5 bases each). CDR1 is SGHTA, CDR2 FQGNSA, per germline. This CDR3 region has 12 residues. CDR3: CASSFRGDPQKF. The CDR3 DNA reads TGTGCCAGCAGCTTTAGGGGAGATCCGCAGAAGTTT.

The V gene is TRBV20-1, the J gene TRBJ2-1; D remains ambiguous. CDR3 length equals 16 residues. Deletions cut 3 bases from V and 7 bases from J, with 22 bases between. Germline CDR1 reads DFQATT; CDR2 reads SNEGSKA (reference sequence). CDR3 sequence: CSASAPLAMMSNEQFF. CDR3 DNA: TGCAGTGCTAGCGCACCCTTAGCCATGATGTCGAATGAGCAGTTCTTC.

Note on this clonotype: At one end the junction does not follow the germline gene, possibly because of a read error. The chain has TRBV9 and TRBJ1-6; D is ambiguous. The CDR3 sequence is 16 residues long. Germline CDR1 reads SGDLS; CDR2 reads YYNGEE. CDR3 coding DNA: TGTGCCAGCAGACTGCGGGAGGGCGGCTATTATTCACCCCTCCACTTT. This encodes CASRLREGGYYSPLHF.

About this clonotype: Since no conserved phenylalanine or tryptophan closes the CDR3, a read error is the likely cause. The DNA is omitted, as the CDR3 cannot be located on it reliably, and the CDR3 follows TCRdb's listing. The CDR3 protein is CASSLAGDPTNTYYL. The rearrangement uses TRBV7-2 and TRBJ2-3; the D call of TRBD2 is as the table states it, not checked on the DNA. The CDR3 length is 15 residues, termini included. The germline V gene encodes CDR1 SGHTA and CDR2 FQGNSA.

The chain recombines TRBV7-8 with TRBJ1-2; 7 nucleotides line up with TRBD1. CDR3 length: 15 residues. CDR1 and CDR2 from the germline V gene are SGHVS and FQNEAQ. Trimming took 4 bases from V and 11 from J; bases not matched to a gene: 16. In DNA form, the CDR3 reads TGTGCCAGCAGCTGTCGACAGGGCTCGAACTACGTTTACACCTTC. Protein sequence: CASSCRQGSNYVYTF.

This rearrangement joins TRBV20-1 to TRBJ1-5; D call uncertain. Trimming cost V 3 bases and J 1 base, with 7 bases left between them. Germline loops: CDR1 DFQATT, CDR2 SNEGSKA (reference sequence). The CDR3 contains 13 residues. The CDR3 DNA sequence: TGCAGTGCTAGCAAGGAAAGCAATCAGCCCCAGCATTTT. Its protein is CSASKESNQPQHF.

This chain connects TRBV11-1 to TRBJ2-3; D is unresolved. Deletions cut 2 bases from V and 2 bases from J, with 2 bases between. This CDR3 has 12 residues. Germline CDR1 SGHAT, CDR2 FQDESV (reference sequence). CDR3 sequence (DNA): TGTGCCAGCAGCTTATCCACAGATACGCAGTATTTT. Protein: CASSLSTDTQYF.

Regarding this clonotype: This likely comes from a read error, as the CDR3 has no conserved phenylalanine or tryptophan at its end. The limits of the CDR3 on the DNA are not certain, so only TCRdb's listed CDR3 is given. The genes are TRBV2 and TRBJ2-3. The CDR3 is 12 residues long, counting both termini. The germline V gene has CDR1 SNHLY and CDR2 FYNNEI. Here the CDR3 reads CASSPTSYTKYL.